What follows are 21 T cell receptor beta chains derived from one specimen sequenced in a study of blood T cell repertoires in COVID-19. Using immunoSEQ multiplex PCR, the repertoire was profiled, and TCRdb retains in-frame clones only, with some absent. In the table there are about 97,000 clones, around 90% of which are singletons. The sample consisted of peripheral blood. The source is a woman between 45 and 60 years old with COVID-19, enrolled during active disease.

This chain connects TRBV29-1 to TRBJ2-7; D not resolved. Germline V gene lookup returns CDR1 SQVTM and CDR2 ANQGSEA. The CDR3 length is 11 residues. Trimming removed 4 bases from V and 9 bases from J, with 13 bases in between. CDR3 region: CSVGSQAGQYF. CDR3 sequence (DNA): TGCAGCGTTGGGTCCCAAGCCGGGCAGTACTTC.

V and J are TRBV7-2 and TRBJ1-5; no definite D call. Trimming removed 1 base from V and 8 bases from J, with 9 bases in between. CDR3 size: 13 residues. CDR1 and CDR2 (germline): SGHTA, FQGNSA. The CDR3 nucleotides read TGTGCCAGCAGCTTAGGGGAGGTAGAGCCCCAGCATTTT. It specifies CASSLGEVEPQHF.

The V gene is TRBV20-1, the J gene TRBJ2-7; D is tentatively TRBD1 or TRBD2 (5 bases each). The length of the CDR3 is 14 residues. With 3 bases removed from V and 2 bases from J, the gap between germline ends came to 14 bases. Germline CDR1 DFQATT, CDR2 SNEGSKA (reference sequence). The CDR3 is CSASSDRTAYEQYF. CDR3 nucleotides: TGCAGTGCTAGTAGCGACAGAACCGCCTACGAGCAGTACTTC.

The chain carries TRBV10-3 and TRBJ1-5; D gene unclear. Trimming removed 6 bases at V and 6 bases at J, with 6 bases between. Per the germline V gene, CDR1 is ENHRY and CDR2 is SYGVKD. The CDR3 is made up of 11 amino acids. The CDR3 bases are TGTGCCATCAGCGGTGTTCAGCCCCAGCATTTT. Amino acids: CAISGVQPQHF.

This chain links TRBV25-1 with TRBJ1-5; no definite D call. Germline CDR1 and CDR2: MGHDK and SYGVNS. The CDR3 runs to 12 residues. V shed 4 bases and J shed 4 bases, with 5 bases lying between them. The CDR3 loop is CASSGDNQPQHF. CDR3 coding DNA: TGTGCCAGCAGTGGAGATAATCAGCCCCAGCATTTT.

This sequence joins TRBV28 and TRBJ2-7; D remains ambiguous. V gave up 3 bases and J gave up 3 bases, with 3 bases separating them. Germline CDR1 reads MDHEN; CDR2 reads SYDVKM. The CDR3 is 11 amino acids. The CDR3 sequence: CASSFRYEQYF. In DNA, the CDR3 is TGTGCCAGCAGTTTCCGCTACGAGCAGTACTTC.

The rearrangement links TRBV6-1 to TRBJ1-4; unclear D gene. The V gene lost 2 bases and the J gene lost 7 bases, with 20 bases spanning the gap. Germline CDR1 reads MNHNS; CDR2 reads SASEGT. The CDR3 runs 17 residues. The CDR3 DNA reads TGTGCCAGCAGTGAACTTCCGGCGCACCCCGGAGGTGAAAAACTGTTTTTT. Translation gives CASSELPAHPGGEKLFF.

The chain uses TRBV28 and TRBJ2-5; TRBD2 matches at 9 bases. Germline CDR1 is MDHEN and CDR2 is SYDVKM. The ends lost 8 bases at V and 0 bases at J; junction bases unmatched: 10. This CDR3 has 16 amino acids. CDR3 amino acids: CASRAGASGNQETQYF. CDR3 DNA: TGTGCCAGCCGCGCCGGGGCTAGCGGGAACCAAGAGACCCAGTACTTC.

The chain uses TRBV30 and TRBJ1-2, with unresolved D. CDR3 size: 10 residues. Trimming took off 5 bases at V and 6 bases at J, with 7 bases between the two ends. Per the germline V gene, CDR1 is GTSNPN and CDR2 is SVGIG (reference sequence). The CDR3 region is CAWGEDGYTF. For the CDR3, the DNA is TGTGCCTGGGGGGAGGATGGCTACACCTTC.

The genes are TRBV6-5 and TRBJ2-1, with 13 bases that match TRBD2. V shed 6 bases and J 6 bases; nucleotides not matched to a gene: 5. The CDR3 totals 15 residues. The germline gives CDR1 MNHEY, CDR2 SVGAGI. CDR3 DNA sequence: TGTGCCAGCAGCGTGACTAGCGGGGGGCCCAATGAGCAGTTCTTC. Its protein product is CASSVTSGGPNEQFF.

The chain couples TRBV2 to TRBJ2-7; weak D call: TRBD1 (5 bases). V lost 7 bases, J lost 4 bases, and 11 bases lay in between. CDR1 SNHLY and CDR2 FYNNEI come from the germline V gene. The CDR3 covers 12 residues. This CDR3 reads CASTQTVYEQYF. The CDR3 DNA follows: TGTGCCAGCACCCAGACAGTTTACGAGCAGTACTTC.

This clone was found once. CDR3 nucleotide sequence: TGTGCCAGCAGTTCGGACAGGGTGACGACAGATACGCAGTATTTT. Amino acid sequence: CASSSDRVTTDTQYF. V gene TRBV27 combines with J gene TRBJ2-3, with TRBD1 identical over 8 bases. The J segment lost 3 bases and the V segment lost 4 bases, leaving 6 bases of the junction unmatched. The CDR3 is 15 amino acids. Germline V gene lookup returns CDR1 MNHEY and CDR2 SMNVEV (reference sequence).

This chain joins TRBV19 and TRBJ2-1; the match to TRBD2 covers 12 bases. V shed 4 bases, J shed 8 bases, and the junction held 9 bases outside the gene matches. Germline lookup yields CDR1 LNHDA and CDR2 SQIVND (reference sequence). This CDR3 comprises 16 residues. CDR3 amino acids: CASSTWTSGDLYEQFF. The DNA for the CDR3 is TGTGCCAGTAGTACCTGGACTAGCGGGGACCTGTATGAGCAGTTCTTC.

This clone was detected only once. This rearrangement joins TRBV6-5 to TRBJ1-5; D gene ambiguous. This CDR3 is 14 amino acids long. Germline lookup yields CDR1 MNHEY and CDR2 SVGAGI. V lost 7 bases and J lost 3, with 13 bases in between. This chain's CDR3 is CASTPLGFNQPQHF. The CDR3 region has the DNA TGTGCCAGCACCCCCCTCGGTTTCAATCAGCCCCAGCATTTT.

The chain couples TRBV7-9 to TRBJ2-7; 7 bases are a match to TRBD1. Germline values: CDR1 SEHNR, CDR2 FQNEAQ (reference sequence). This CDR3 comprises 14 residues. The V gene end was trimmed by 4 bases and the J gene end by 0 bases; junction bases not matched to a gene: 3. The CDR3, as DNA: TGTGCCAGCAGCTCCGGACAGGTCTCCTACGAGCAGTACTTC. Residues: CASSSGQVSYEQYF.

This sequence joins TRBV4-3 and TRBJ2-1; tentatively, D is TRBD2 (7 bases). The CDR3 runs to 17 residues. Trimming shortened V by 3 bases and J by 2 bases, and 17 bases separated the two germline ends. CDR1 LGHNA and CDR2 YSLEER come from the germline V gene. The CDR3, as DNA: TGCGCCAGCAGCCACGTCGGAGGGGGGGGCCCCTACAATGAGCAGTTCTTC. Residues: CASSHVGGGGPYNEQFF.

V and J are TRBV6-5 and TRBJ2-7, with D possibly matching TRBD2 (5 bases). CDR1 is MNHEY and CDR2 is SVGAGI in the germline V gene. V was trimmed by 6 bases and J by 1 base, leaving 16 bases between them. This CDR3 spans 15 amino acids. CDR3 loop: CASSPFTSGSYEQYF. The CDR3 DNA reads TGTGCCAGCAGCCCATTTACGTCGGGGTCCTACGAGCAGTACTTC.

The CDR3 DNA follows: TGTGCCAGCAGGCTTGGCGGGGGTGATTACAATGAGCAGTTCTTC. The encoded protein is CASRLGGGDYNEQFF. The chain has TRBV28 and TRBJ2-1; 7 nucleotides line up with TRBD2. The CDR3 has 15 residues. Germline trimming cut 6 bases from V and 4 bases from J; bases unmatched to any gene: 9. Germline CDR1 is MDHEN and CDR2 is SYDVKM.

The chain links TRBV11-1 to TRBJ2-3, with 9 bases aligning to TRBD2. V dropped 1 base and J dropped 4; count of bases not matched to a gene: 3. Looked up from germline, CDR1 is SGHAT and CDR2 is FQDESV (reference sequence). The CDR3 covers 15 residues. CDR3 sequence (DNA): TGTGCCAGCAGCTTAGTTGCGGGGGGGCCAGATACGCAGTATTTT. Its protein is CASSLVAGGPDTQYF.

This chain uses TRBV11-2 with TRBJ2-3; 15 bases fit TRBD2. With 5 bases clipped from V and 2 bases from J, the junction kept 5 bases outside the gene matches. This CDR3 has 17 amino acids. Per germline, CDR1 SGHAT and CDR2 FQNNGV. CDR3 bases: TGTGCCAGCAGCCCGGGACTAGCGGGGGGAAACACAGATACGCAGTATTTT. As protein: CASSPGLAGGNTDTQYF.

The V call is TRBV24-1, the J call TRBJ2-7, with 8 bases that match TRBD2. CDR3 length equals 16 residues. J lost 5 bases, V lost 4 bases, and 12 bases had no gene match. The germline gives CDR1 KGHDR, CDR2 SFDVKD. CDR3 in amino acids: CATSDNAGGSFDEQYF. DNA for the CDR3: TGTGCCACCAGTGACAACGCGGGGGGAAGTTTCGACGAGCAGTACTTC.